These 29 T cell receptor beta chains were sequenced from one sample in a study of blood T cell repertoires in COVID-19. Profiling relied on immunoSEQ multiplex PCR, and the TCRdb table lists in-frame clones only, not all of them. The top ten hold 7.2% of the sample, which has around 150,000 clones, around 83% seen once. Sequencing was performed on peripheral blood. These TCRs come from a woman aged 50 to 65 in a cohort sampled during active or convalescent COVID-19.

This clone was recorded once. The chain recombines TRBV10-1 with TRBJ2-7, with a possible D match to TRBD2 (6 bases). Germline lookup yields CDR1 WNHNN and CDR2 SYGVQD (reference sequence). Between the trimmed V and J ends, which lost 6 bases and 7 bases, there was a span of 16 bases. The CDR3 totals 13 residues. DNA of the CDR3: TGCGCCAGCAGCGAACTGGCGGGGCTTGAGCAGTACTTC. Encoded protein: CASSELAGLEQYF.

This chain links TRBV7-8 with TRBJ1-5, with TRBD1 as a possible D gene (6 bases). There are 14 residues in the CDR3. Germline assignment: CDR1 SGHVS and CDR2 FQNEAQ. Trimming removed 4 bases from V and 3 bases from J, with 10 bases in between. CDR3 residues: CASSSDSLNQPQHF. In DNA form, the CDR3 reads TGTGCCAGCAGCTCGGACAGTCTCAATCAGCCCCAGCATTTT.

The rearrangement uses TRBV4-1 and TRBJ1-1; D may be TRBD1 (5 bases). Germline values: CDR1 MGHRA, CDR2 YSYEKL. The CDR3 extends over 15 amino acids. Trimming pared 0 bases from V and 1 base from J, leaving 9 bases between. This CDR3 reads CASSQDFRENTEAFF. The CDR3 DNA is TGCGCCAGCAGCCAAGATTTCAGGGAGAACACTGAAGCTTTCTTT.

This chain joins TRBV3-1 (or the pseudogene TRBV3-2) and TRBJ1-2; D possibly corresponds to TRBD1 (5 bases). This CDR3 has 15 amino acids. The V gene lost 0 bases and the J gene lost 7 bases, with 15 bases spanning the gap. The germline gives CDR1 LGHDT, CDR2 YNNKEL (reference sequence). CDR3 in DNA: TGTGCCAGCAGCCAAGATCCCCAGGGTAGAGGTGGCTACACCTTC. It translates to CASSQDPQGRGGYTF.

This chain joins TRBV29-1 and TRBJ1-1, with a possible D match to TRBD1 (6 bases). The germline V and J ends were trimmed by 4 bases and 1 base, with 10 bases remaining between them. The CDR3 runs to 13 residues. In germline, CDR1 is SQVTM, CDR2 ANQGSEA. Here the CDR3 DNA reads TGCAGCGTTGGGGCACAGGGGAACACTGAAGCTTTCTTT. This gives the protein CSVGAQGNTEAFF.

This clone was picked up one time. The CDR3 is CARRAGAEAFF. The CDR3 bases are TGTGCCAGAAGAGCGGGGGCTGAAGCTTTCTTT. V is TRBV19 and J is TRBJ1-1; possibly TRBD1 for D (5 bases). V was pared by 9 bases and J by 6 bases, with 11 bases between. Looked up from germline, CDR1 is LNHDA and CDR2 is SQIVND (reference sequence). The CDR3 loop spans 11 amino acids. Filled out from reference TRBV19 and TRBJ1-1, the complete variable domain reads DGGITQSPKYLFRKEGQNVTLSCEQNLNHDAMYWYRQDPGQGLRLIYYSQIVNDFQKGDIAEGYSVSREKKESFPLTVTSAQKNPTAFYLCARRAGAEAFFGQGTRLTVV.

V usage is TRBV11-2 and J usage is TRBJ2-5; 9 bases match TRBD1. The CDR3 totals 15 residues. Germline CDR1 SGHAT, CDR2 FQNNGV. The trim removed 3 bases at V and 1 base at J, leaving 3 bases unmatched. This chain's CDR3 is CASSLGQGGQETQYF. The CDR3 DNA follows: TGTGCCAGCAGCTTGGGACAGGGAGGCCAAGAGACCCAGTACTTC.

The chain recombines TRBV5-8 with TRBJ1-2; weak D call: TRBD1 (5 bases). Trimming pared 4 bases from V and 1 base from J, leaving 20 bases between. The CDR3 runs 17 residues. Germline V gene sequence: CDR1 SGHTS, CDR2 YDEGEE. The CDR3 DNA sequence: TGTGCCAGCAGCCTTCTAAGTGGCAGGGTTGATAACTATGGCTACACCTTC. Protein: CASSLLSGRVDNYGYTF.

The J gene is TRBJ2-3, the V gene TRBV9; 9 nucleotides match TRBD1. This CDR3 contains 15 residues. V shed 2 bases, J shed 2 bases, and the junction held 3 bases outside the gene matches. Per germline, CDR1 SGDLS and CDR2 YYNGEE. The CDR3 loop reads CASSVGTGPTDTQYF. The CDR3, as DNA: TGTGCCAGCAGCGTTGGGACAGGGCCCACAGATACGCAGTATTTT. The full variable domain, its missing parts supplied by reference TRBV9 and TRBJ2-3, is DSGVTQTPKHLITATGQRVTLRCSPRSGDLSVYWYQQSLDQGLQFLIQYYNGEERAKGNILERFSAQQFPDLHSELNLSSLELGDSALYFCASSVGTGPTDTQYFGPGTRLTVL.

The chain uses TRBV19 and TRBJ2-5, with D maybe TRBD2 (5 bases). V dropped 3 bases and J dropped 5 bases, with 10 bases sitting between them. The CDR3 spans 13 residues. The germline CDR1 and CDR2 sequences are LNHDA and SQIVND (reference sequence). CDR3 nucleotide sequence: TGTGCCAGTAGTATCCGGACTGAGGAGACCCAGTACTTC. It is translated as CASSIRTEETQYF.

This clone was counted only a few times. The rearrangement joins TRBV6-5 to TRBJ2-1, with D unresolved. Germline V gene sequence: CDR1 MNHEY, CDR2 SVGAGI. The CDR3 extends over 11 amino acids. V shed 4 bases and J shed 12 bases, with 10 bases lying between them. The CDR3 DNA is TGTGCCAGCAGTTCCCGGCTAGGGCAGTTCTTC. It is translated as CASSSRLGQFF.

The rearrangement uses TRBV2 and TRBJ1-5; possible D gene TRBD1, 5 bases. Trimming took off 8 bases at V and 6 bases at J, with 14 bases between the two ends. Germline assignment: CDR1 SNHLY and CDR2 FYNNEI. CDR3 size: 13 residues. The CDR3 loop reads CASGVQAPQPQHF. CDR3 in DNA: TGTGCCAGCGGGGTACAGGCCCCTCAGCCCCAGCATTTT.

The V gene is TRBV3-1 (or the pseudogene TRBV3-2), the J gene TRBJ2-3, with a tentative D call TRBD2 (7 bases). CDR1 is LGHDT, CDR2 YNNKEL, per germline (reference sequence). The CDR3 covers 17 residues. V was pared by 4 bases and J by 4 bases, with 21 bases between. The CDR3 DNA sequence: TGTGCCAGCAGCCCCTTTGGAGGGGGGGGCCTCTCAGATACGCAGTATTTT. This gives the protein CASSPFGGGGLSDTQYF.

This clone was recorded at least ten times. The V and J genes are TRBV7-8 and TRBJ1-3, with a possible D match to TRBD1 (5 bases). This CDR3 region has 18 residues. Germline V gene lookup returns CDR1 SGHVS and CDR2 FQNEAQ. Trimming took off 0 bases at V and 0 bases at J, with 15 bases between the two ends. The CDR3 bases are TGTGCCAGCAGCTTAGCTGGTAGTGGCGGACACTCTGGAAACACCATATATTTT. Translation: CASSLAGSGGHSGNTIYF. Filled out from reference TRBV7-8 and TRBJ1-3, the complete variable domain reads GAGVSQSPRYKVAKRGQDVALRCDPISGHVSLFWYQQALGQGPEFLTYFQNEAQLDKSGLPSDRFFAERPEGSVSTLKIQRTQQEDSAVYLCASSLAGSGGHSGNTIYFGEGSWLTVV.

This sequence joins TRBV5-1 and TRBJ2-3, with 15 bases that match TRBD2. V lost 3 bases and J lost 4; bases outside the gene matches: 15. Looked up from germline, CDR1 is SGHRS and CDR2 is YFSETQ. The CDR3 runs to 20 residues. The DNA for the CDR3 is TGCGCCAGCAGCTATAAACCCCGGACTAGCGGGGGGGCCGTCCCAGATACGCAGTATTTT. This codes for CASSYKPRTSGGAVPDTQYF.

The J gene is TRBJ2-7, the V gene TRBV5-5; maybe TRBD2 (6 bases). The germline V gene encodes CDR1 SGHKS and CDR2 YYEKEE (reference sequence). CDR3 length: 13 residues. V was cut by 3 bases and J by 2 bases, with 9 bases left in between. CDR3 sequence: CASSSRGTYEQYF. The CDR3 DNA follows: TGTGCCAGCAGCTCCCGGGGGACCTACGAGCAGTACTTC.

CDR3 amino acids: CASSLNPRRETQETQYF. The DNA of the CDR3 is TGTGCCAGCAGCTTAAACCCGAGGCGGGAGACCCAAGAGACCCAGTACTTC. V gene TRBV7-6 combines with J gene TRBJ2-5; TRBD2 agrees at 7 bases. Germline CDR1 SGHVS, CDR2 FNYEAQ. Trimming at V came to 2 bases and at J to 1 base, leaving 10 bases not matched to a gene. This CDR3 is 17 amino acids long.

In regard to this clone: This CDR3 is also generated by other DNA sequences in the sample. The J gene is TRBJ1-3, the V gene TRBV3-1 (or the pseudogene TRBV3-2); 8 nucleotides match TRBD1. The V gene's germline CDR1 is LGHDT and CDR2 YNNKEL (reference sequence). V lost 6 bases to trimming and J lost 4 bases; unmatched junction nucleotides: 5. The CDR3 sequence is 14 residues long. CDR3 residues: CASSSRDRGNTIYF. The CDR3 region has the DNA TGTGCCAGCAGTTCCCGGGACAGGGGAAACACCATATATTTT.

Notes on this clone: Distinct nucleotide sequences in the sample also encode this CDR3. CDR3 region: CASSLPGSYEQYF. CDR3 DNA sequence: TGTGCCAGCAGTTTGCCGGGGTCCTACGAGCAGTACTTC. The chain carries TRBV27 and TRBJ2-7, with D tentatively TRBD2 (5 bases). CDR1 MNHEY and CDR2 SMNVEV come from the germline V gene (reference sequence). The V and J ends lost 3 bases and 1 base respectively, with 7 bases between them. The CDR3 runs 13 residues.

The chain joins TRBV18 to TRBJ2-1, with D possibly TRBD1 on 5 matching bases. Trimming cost V 2 bases and J 2 bases, with 16 bases left between them. This CDR3 has 17 amino acids. Germline V lookup: CDR1 KGHSH, CDR2 LQKENI. This CDR3 reads CASSPVTGDLTYNEQFF. CDR3 DNA sequence: TGTGCCAGCTCACCAGTAACAGGCGACTTAACCTACAATGAGCAGTTCTTC.

The V gene is TRBV12-5, the J gene TRBJ1-5; weak D call: TRBD1 (6 bases). Germline V gene data show CDR1 as LGHNT and CDR2 as FRNRAP. Trimming took 3 bases from V and 4 from J, leaving 16 bases between them. CDR3 length: 16 amino acids. CDR3 sequence (DNA): TGTGCTAGTGGTTTAACTTCAGGGGCCCCAAATCAGCCCCAGCATTTT. Protein sequence: CASGLTSGAPNQPQHF.

The chain carries TRBV6-2 or TRBV6-3 and TRBJ1-1; 11 positions agree with TRBD1. The CDR3 runs 15 residues. CDR1 and CDR2 (germline): MNHEY, SVGEGT. V shed 3 bases and J 5 bases; nucleotides not matched to a gene: 5. In DNA form, the CDR3 reads TGTGCCAGCAGTTATAGGGGGACAGGGGGGACTGAAGCTTTCTTT. Translating it yields CASSYRGTGGTEAFF.

This rearrangement joins TRBV9 to TRBJ1-2; tentatively, D is TRBD1 (6 bases). Germline assignment: CDR1 SGDLS and CDR2 YYNGEE. The V and J ends lost 3 bases and 9 bases respectively, with 15 bases between them. There are 13 residues in the CDR3. The CDR3 nucleotides are TGTGCCAGCAGCGCCGGGGAGGGGGAAAGCTACACCTTC. It codes for CASSAGEGESYTF.

The gene calls are TRBV3-1 (or the pseudogene TRBV3-2) and TRBJ2-2, with 8 bases lining up with TRBD1. Trimming cost V 2 bases and J 4 bases; bases outside gene matches: 9. In germline, CDR1 is LGHDT, CDR2 YNNKEL (reference sequence). This CDR3 region has 17 residues. CDR3 nucleotides: TGTGCCAGCAGCCAAACCCCAGGGGGCAGGGCCACCGGGGAGCTGTTTTTT. Its protein product is CASSQTPGGRATGELFF.

The rearrangement uses TRBV7-2 and TRBJ2-1, with TRBD1 matching 11 bases. V gave up 4 bases and J gave up 4 bases; unmatched junction bases: 6. Germline CDR1 SGHTA, CDR2 FQGNSA. The CDR3 is 16 residues long. The CDR3 region is CASSWKGTGGYNEQFF. DNA of the CDR3: TGTGCCAGCAGCTGGAAAGGGACAGGGGGGTACAATGAGCAGTTCTTC.

The chain employs TRBV5-1 and TRBJ2-2; TRBD1 matches at 9 bases. This CDR3 comprises 16 residues. The junction had 4 bases not matched to a gene; V was cut back by 0 bases and J by 4 bases. Germline-derived CDR1 and CDR2 are SGHRS and YFSETQ. The CDR3 DNA sequence: TGCGCCAGCAGCTTGGCGGGACAGGGACCCACCGGGGAGCTGTTTTTT. This translates into CASSLAGQGPTGELFF.

The rearrangement links TRBV11-3 to TRBJ1-2, with no clear D. The V gene lost 0 bases and the J gene lost 5 bases, with 7 bases spanning the gap. Germline assignment: CDR1 SGHNT and CDR2 YENEEA. The CDR3 spans 13 residues. The CDR3 bases are TGTGCCAGCAGCTTAGATTCGGGGTATGGCTACACCTTC. Amino acid sequence: CASSLDSGYGYTF.

The chain is built from TRBV5-4 and TRBJ2-7; 8 nucleotides align to TRBD1. V was clipped by 6 bases and J by 7 bases; unmatched bases: 9. This CDR3 region has 13 residues. The germline gives CDR1 SGHNT, CDR2 YYREEE (reference sequence). CDR3 coding DNA: TGTGCCAGCACCATCGACAGGGGTGATGAGCAGTACTTC. It yields the protein CASTIDRGDEQYF.

The J gene is TRBJ1-5, the V gene TRBV15; possible D gene TRBD1, 6 bases. V was cut by 0 bases and J by 3 bases, with 12 bases left in between. The CDR3 has 16 residues. The germline CDR1 and CDR2 sequences are LNHNV and YYDKDF (reference sequence). CDR3 residues: CATSREDGGVNQPQHF. In DNA form, the CDR3 reads TGTGCCACCAGCAGAGAAGATGGGGGCGTCAATCAGCCCCAGCATTTT. The full variable domain, with the rest looked up from reference TRBV15 and TRBJ1-5, is DAMVIQNPRYQVTQFGKPVTLSCSQTLNHNVMYWYQQKSSQAPKLLFHYYDKDFNNEADTPDNFQSRRPNTSFCFLDIRSPGLGDTAMYLCATSREDGGVNQPQHFGDGTRLSIL.